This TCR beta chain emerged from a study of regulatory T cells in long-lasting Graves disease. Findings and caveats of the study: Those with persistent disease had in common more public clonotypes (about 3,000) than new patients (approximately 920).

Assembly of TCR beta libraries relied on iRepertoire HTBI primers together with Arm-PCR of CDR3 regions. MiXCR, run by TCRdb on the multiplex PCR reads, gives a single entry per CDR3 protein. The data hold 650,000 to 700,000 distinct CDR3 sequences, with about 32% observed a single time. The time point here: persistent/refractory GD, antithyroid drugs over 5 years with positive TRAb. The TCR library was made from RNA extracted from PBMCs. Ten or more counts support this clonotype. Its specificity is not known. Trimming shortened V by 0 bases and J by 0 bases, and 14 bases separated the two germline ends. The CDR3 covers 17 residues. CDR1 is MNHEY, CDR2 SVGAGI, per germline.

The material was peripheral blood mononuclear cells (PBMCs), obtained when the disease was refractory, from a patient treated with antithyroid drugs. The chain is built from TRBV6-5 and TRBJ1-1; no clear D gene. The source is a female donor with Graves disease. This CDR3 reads CASSYSMFGHMNTEAFF. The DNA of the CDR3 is TGTGCCAGCAGTTACTCGATGTTTGGGCACATGAACACTGAAGCTTTCTTT.